The T cell receptor (beta chain) described here comes from a study of T cell repertoires in cytomegalovirus infection (dated by TCRdb to about 2019). As for the study more broadly: Because public TCR beta signatures pointed to carriage of CMV infection together with the matching HLA type, the HLA type of each donor mattered for the analysis.

As concerns this clonotype: Its antigen target is currently unknown. The junction departs from the called germline gene at one end, perhaps through a read error.

What the work shows at the level of the full study, not this receptor alone: The ex vivo response was dominated by HLA-C-restricted CMV-specific TCR beta clonotypes, and the single most frequent clonotype in two of eight donors was supplied by these HLA-C-restricted clonotypes. Carriers of CMV infection plus the relevant HLA type were discriminated by the cumulative frequency of public TCR beta family members in the study cohort and in an independent approximately 350-donor cohort.

For sequencing, an Illumina HiSeq 1500 was employed. TCRdb ran its own pipeline on the public reads, namely fastp trimming at Q25 and MiXCR clone calling, and kept in-frame beta chains. All rows with the same CDR3 protein become a single entry with the most common DNA and genes. This sample is represented by 150,000 to 200,000 distinct CDR3 sequences; roughly a sixth of them were singletons. Roughly 20% of the sample belongs to the ten largest clones. The sample comprised CD8+ T cells from PBMCs. This clonotype originated in a human donor in good health (CMV status not recorded). Some clones in this sample may be carry-over from other donors' samples.

The sequenced DNA is TGTGCCAGCAGCTTGGAGGTAGCGTCGAACTTC. This is translated as CASSLEVASNF. The receptor chain draws on TRBV5-6 and TRBJ2-7, and the D gene may be TRBD2, 5 bases matching. The CDR1 and CDR2 encoded by the germline V gene are SGHDT and YYEEEE. Inclusive of the bounding cysteine and phenylalanine, the CDR3 is 11 residues long. Kept here is only the CDR3 DNA, which spans 33 bases and is read in frame from base 1.